The clone carrying this TCR beta chain occurred many times. Its antigen is undetermined. These data originate in a study of identical twins. Study results and limitations: Out-of-frame alpha sequences common to twins exhibited an excess of low generation probability. Abundant beta clonotypes from cord blood bore fewer insertions; memory repertoires lacked this pattern. Analyses of zero insertions could, in part, be confounded by invariant MAIT and iNKT cells.

A template switching step contributed a universal primer site, while unique molecular identifiers were present in the cDNA. Each CDR3 protein is one row after TCRdb ran MiXCR on the 5' RACE reads. This sample has some 500,000 distinct CDR3 sequences, with more than 9% found just once. The germline V gene encodes CDR1 DFQATT and CDR2 SNEGSKA (reference sequence). The CDR3 length is 13 residues. V trimming: 3 bases; J trimming: 4 bases; junction bases outside the gene matches: 4. This sample also appeared in a second study, on yellow fever vaccine responses in identical twins.

This sequence joins TRBV20-1 and TRBJ2-5; TRBD2 agrees at 8 bases. The sequence came from a woman aged 18-30 years in good health. The sample was PBMCs. The CDR3 nucleotides are TGCAGTGCTAGTAGCGGGGTACCAGAGACCCAGTACTTC. It specifies CSASSGVPETQYF.